This entry is about one T cell receptor beta chain. The target antigen is unknown. This entry belongs to a study of cytomegalovirus exposure and HLA in healthy donors. In the PCR, 60 Vbeta and 13 Jbeta primers were used. Repertoires were generated with immunoSEQ multiplex PCR, while TCRdb's copy carries only in-frame clones and drops some. This sample has about 60,000 clones, with roughly 80% found just once. Germline V gene lookup returns CDR1 SGHRS and CDR2 YFSETQ. The CDR3 has 14 amino acids. V shed 6 bases and J 1 base; nucleotides not matched to a gene: 5. Findings and limits, study-wide: According to reports, the classifier identified cytomegalovirus status with high specificity and sensitivity.

This clonotype was sampled from a woman in her thirties or forties in good health and CMV-seropositive. Sequencing input: PBMCs. V is TRBV5-1 and J is TRBJ2-5; 8 bases are shared with TRBD1. This CDR3 is CASNQGASQETQYF. CDR3 nucleotide sequence: TGCGCCAGCAACCAGGGGGCTAGCCAAGAGACCCAGTACTTC.